A selection of T cell receptor beta chains follows, all from one sample in a study of vaccination and CD4 T cells after COVID-19. TCRdb called the PCR reads again in MiXCR, with one record for every CDR3 protein. Of approximately 17,000 distinct CDR3 sequences in the sample, 50% to 65% were seen once. Antigens for these TCRs are unknown. The sequenced material came from CD4+ T cells from blood, cultured in vitro. The receptors were sampled from a human donor who had recovered from COVID-19. Both conserved end residues are part of each CDR3. Fields, in order: D gene, V gene, J gene, clone size, CDR3 protein, CDR3 DNA. D genes are given only for firm matches. Clone size, where shown, is once, few, many, or a class for clones that have expanded.

D gene: .; V gene: TRBV28; J gene: TRBJ1-2; clone size: .; CDR3 protein: CASQRPGHRYGYTF; CDR3 DNA: TGTGCCAGCCAGAGGCCGGGACATCGCTATGGCTACACCTTC
D gene: .; V gene: TRBV2; J gene: TRBJ1-2; clone size: .; CDR3 protein: CASRGLLGNYGYTF; CDR3 DNA: TGTGCCAGCAGGGGGCTTCTAGGGAACTATGGCTACACCTTC
D gene: .; V gene: TRBV6-5; J gene: TRBJ2-5; clone size: .; CDR3 protein: CASSYSIRGYSKETQYF; CDR3 DNA: TGTGCCAGCAGTTACTCGATTCGGGGATATTCGAAAGAGACCCAGTACTTC
D gene: .; V gene: TRBV24-1; J gene: TRBJ1-5; clone size: .; CDR3 protein: CATAQDQGPQHF; CDR3 DNA: TGTGCCACCGCTCAGGACCAGGGGCCCCAGCATTTT
D gene: .; V gene: TRBV6-1; J gene: TRBJ1-1; clone size: few; CDR3 protein: CASRFDTRNTEAFF; CDR3 DNA: TGTGCCAGCAGGTTCGACACGCGGAACACTGAAGCTTTCTTT
D gene: .; V gene: TRBV6-4; J gene: TRBJ2-5; clone size: .; CDR3 protein: CASSDSIRHQGTQYF; CDR3 DNA: TGTGCCAGCAGTGACTCTATCCGGCACCAGGGGACCCAGTACTTC
D gene: .; V gene: TRBV20-1; J gene: TRBJ1-5; clone size: .; CDR3 protein: CSARPDLPGTPQHF; CDR3 DNA: TGCAGTGCTAGACCGGACTTACCAGGGACACCCCAGCATTTT
D gene: .; V gene: TRBV19; J gene: TRBJ2-3; clone size: .; CDR3 protein: CASSPLGGGPDTQYF; CDR3 DNA: TGTGCCAGTAGTCCCTTAGGGGGAGGGCCAGATACGCAGTATTTT
D gene: .; V gene: TRBV10-1; J gene: TRBJ2-7; clone size: .; CDR3 protein: CASSPGTHQYEQYF; CDR3 DNA: TGCGCCAGCAGCCCCGGGACCCATCAGTATGAGCAGTACTTC
D gene: .; V gene: TRBV21-1; J gene: TRBJ2-7; clone size: .; CDR3 protein: CASSELGQGVPRSEQYF; CDR3 DNA: TGTGCCAGCAGCGAATTGGGACAGGGGGTTCCAAGGAGCGAGCAGTACTTC
D gene: TRBD1; V gene: TRBV6-1; J gene: TRBJ2-6; clone size: .; CDR3 protein: CASGAGGSGANVLTF; CDR3 DNA: TGTGCCAGCGGGGCAGGGGGCTCTGGGGCCAACGTCCTGACTTTC
D gene: TRBD1; V gene: TRBV10-2; J gene: TRBJ1-2; clone size: .; CDR3 protein: CASRNRQGVSNYGYTF; CDR3 DNA: TGCGCCAGCAGAAATAGACAGGGGGTTTCTAACTATGGCTACACCTTC
D gene: TRBD2; V gene: TRBV20-1; J gene: TRBJ2-1; clone size: .; CDR3 protein: CSGEGLADNEQFF; CDR3 DNA: TGCAGTGGGGAGGGACTAGCGGACAATGAGCAGTTCTTC
D gene: .; V gene: TRBV20-1; J gene: TRBJ2-1; clone size: .; CDR3 protein: CSARDRISPYNEQFF; CDR3 DNA: TGCAGTGCTAGAGACAGGATTAGCCCCTACAATGAGCAGTTCTTC
D gene: TRBD1; V gene: TRBV5-1; J gene: TRBJ2-7; clone size: .; CDR3 protein: CASSRGQVSEQYF; CDR3 DNA: TGCGCCAGCAGCCGGGGACAGGTTTCCGAGCAGTACTTC
D gene: .; V gene: TRBV6-5; J gene: TRBJ1-1; clone size: .; CDR3 protein: CASSYSRQGTEAFF; CDR3 DNA: TGTGCCAGCAGTTACTCGAGACAAGGCACTGAAGCTTTCTTT
D gene: TRBD1; V gene: TRBV28; J gene: TRBJ1-2; clone size: .; CDR3 protein: CASSPGTGGRDGYTF; CDR3 DNA: TGTGCCAGCAGTCCCGGGACAGGGGGCCGGGATGGCTACACCTTC
D gene: .; V gene: TRBV6-1; J gene: TRBJ2-5; clone size: .; CDR3 protein: CASSNTAQETQYF; CDR3 DNA: TGTGCCAGCAGTAATACCGCACAAGAGACCCAGTACTTC
D gene: .; V gene: TRBV6-5; J gene: TRBJ1-1; clone size: few; CDR3 protein: CASSYLDQSTEAFF; CDR3 DNA: TGTGCCAGCAGTTACTTGGATCAATCGACTGAAGCTTTCTTT
D gene: .; V gene: TRBV7-2; J gene: TRBJ2-7; clone size: .; CDR3 protein: CASSLVWGAVNEQYF; CDR3 DNA: TGTGCCAGCAGCTTAGTGTGGGGGGCTGTCAACGAGCAGTACTTC
D gene: .; V gene: TRBV6-5; J gene: TRBJ2-7; clone size: .; CDR3 protein: CASSYTGPPDEQYF; CDR3 DNA: TGTGCCAGCAGTTACACTGGGCCCCCCGACGAGCAGTACTTC
D gene: TRBD1; V gene: TRBV7-2; J gene: TRBJ1-2; clone size: .; CDR3 protein: CASSLGQSNYGYTF; CDR3 DNA: TGTGCCAGCAGCTTGGGACAGTCTAACTATGGCTACACCTTC
D gene: .; V gene: TRBV9; J gene: TRBJ2-2; clone size: .; CDR3 protein: CASRARDGHPGELFF; CDR3 DNA: TGTGCCAGCAGAGCGAGGGACGGACATCCCGGGGAGCTGTTTTTT
D gene: .; V gene: TRBV20-1; J gene: TRBJ1-3; clone size: few; CDR3 protein: CSAPIQGRDTIYF; CDR3 DNA: TGCAGTGCTCCGATACAGGGAAGGGACACCATATATTTT
D gene: .; V gene: TRBV3-1; J gene: TRBJ1-1; clone size: few; CDR3 protein: CASSHPQGRTEAFF; CDR3 DNA: TGTGCCAGCAGCCACCCACAGGGTAGGACTGAAGCTTTCTTT
D gene: .; V gene: TRBV5-4; J gene: TRBJ2-5; clone size: .; CDR3 protein: CASSFTRETQYF; CDR3 DNA: TGTGCCAGCAGCTTCACTAGGGAGACCCAGTACTTC
D gene: TRBD1; V gene: TRBV7-3; J gene: TRBJ2-2; clone size: .; CDR3 protein: CASRGDRGTGELFF; CDR3 DNA: TGTGCCAGCAGGGGGGACAGGGGAACCGGGGAGCTGTTTTTT
D gene: .; V gene: TRBV6-5; J gene: TRBJ2-2; clone size: once; CDR3 protein: CASSYSITMGYTGELFF; CDR3 DNA: TGTGCCAGCAGTTACTCGATAACGATGGGGTACACCGGGGAGCTGTTTTTT
D gene: TRBD1; V gene: TRBV28; J gene: TRBJ2-3; clone size: few; CDR3 protein: CASSFHPRQGRDTQYF; CDR3 DNA: TGTGCCAGCAGTTTCCACCCCCGACAGGGCAGGGATACGCAGTATTTT
D gene: .; V gene: TRBV10-1; J gene: TRBJ2-5; clone size: .; CDR3 protein: CASRNSQETQYF; CDR3 DNA: TGCGCCAGCAGGAACTCTCAAGAGACCCAGTACTTC
D gene: .; V gene: TRBV7-2; J gene: TRBJ2-3; clone size: few; CDR3 protein: CASSYQGRFSTDTQYF; CDR3 DNA: TGTGCCAGCAGCTACCAGGGGAGGTTTAGCACAGATACGCAGTATTTT
D gene: TRBD1; V gene: TRBV2; J gene: TRBJ2-5; clone size: .; CDR3 protein: CASSGGQGVRETQYF; CDR3 DNA: TGTGCCAGCAGTGGGGGACAGGGGGTGCGGGAGACCCAGTACTTC
D gene: .; V gene: TRBV20-1; J gene: TRBJ1-5; clone size: .; CDR3 protein: CSASIGVSNQPQHF; CDR3 DNA: TGCAGTGCTAGCATCGGGGTGAGCAATCAGCCCCAGCATTTT
D gene: .; V gene: TRBV30; J gene: TRBJ1-1; clone size: .; CDR3 protein: CAWSVDMNTEAFF; CDR3 DNA: TGTGCCTGGAGTGTCGACATGAACACTGAAGCTTTCTTT
D gene: .; V gene: TRBV12-3/TRBV12-4; J gene: TRBJ1-3; clone size: .; CDR3 protein: CASSRSTSGNTIYF; CDR3 DNA: TGTGCCAGCAGTCGCAGCACCTCTGGAAACACCATATATTTT
D gene: .; V gene: TRBV30; J gene: TRBJ1-1; clone size: few; CDR3 protein: CAWSSQVNTEAFF; CDR3 DNA: TGTGCCTGGAGTTCACAGGTGAACACTGAAGCTTTCTTT
D gene: .; V gene: TRBV7-9; J gene: TRBJ1-1; clone size: .; CDR3 protein: CASSLAGVHDEAFF; CDR3 DNA: TGTGCCAGCAGCTTAGCAGGGGTTCATGATGAAGCTTTCTTT
D gene: TRBD2; V gene: TRBV11-3; J gene: TRBJ2-7; clone size: .; CDR3 protein: CASSTMAGANYEQYF; CDR3 DNA: TGTGCCAGCAGCACGATGGCGGGAGCAAACTACGAGCAGTACTTC
D gene: TRBD2; V gene: TRBV11-2; J gene: TRBJ2-1; clone size: .; CDR3 protein: CASSPLAGGLNEQFF; CDR3 DNA: TGTGCCAGCAGCCCCCTAGCGGGAGGTCTCAATGAGCAGTTCTTC
D gene: .; V gene: TRBV24-1; J gene: TRBJ1-2; clone size: few; CDR3 protein: CATSDGRLGRVDGYTF; CDR3 DNA: TGTGCCACCAGTGACGGGAGGTTGGGCAGGGTAGATGGCTACACCTTC
D gene: TRBD1; V gene: TRBV10-3; J gene: TRBJ1-2; clone size: .; CDR3 protein: CAISVQGQGSYGYTF; CDR3 DNA: TGTGCCATCAGTGTCCAGGGACAGGGAAGCTATGGCTACACCTTC
D gene: .; V gene: TRBV28; J gene: TRBJ1-5; clone size: few; CDR3 protein: CASSLGNQPQHF; CDR3 DNA: TGTGCCAGCAGTTTGGGCAATCAACCCCAGCATTTT
D gene: TRBD1; V gene: TRBV5-4; J gene: TRBJ1-1; clone size: .; CDR3 protein: CASSLGGQGDTEAFF; CDR3 DNA: TGTGCCAGCAGCTTGGGGGGACAGGGGGACACTGAAGCTTTCTTT
D gene: .; V gene: TRBV6-1; J gene: TRBJ1-2; clone size: .; CDR3 protein: CASSEDYDRPETTNYGYTF; CDR3 DNA: TGTGCCAGCAGTGAAGACTACGACAGGCCGGAGACAACTAACTATGGCTACACCTTC
D gene: TRBD1; V gene: TRBV12-3/TRBV12-4; J gene: TRBJ1-2; clone size: .; CDR3 protein: CASSLTGFGSNGYTF; CDR3 DNA: TGTGCCAGCAGTTTGACAGGGTTTGGAAGCAATGGCTACACCTTC
D gene: .; V gene: TRBV6-1; J gene: TRBJ1-1; clone size: .; CDR3 protein: CASRGAGGTEAFF; CDR3 DNA: TGTGCCAGCAGGGGGGCCGGCGGGACTGAAGCTTTCTTT